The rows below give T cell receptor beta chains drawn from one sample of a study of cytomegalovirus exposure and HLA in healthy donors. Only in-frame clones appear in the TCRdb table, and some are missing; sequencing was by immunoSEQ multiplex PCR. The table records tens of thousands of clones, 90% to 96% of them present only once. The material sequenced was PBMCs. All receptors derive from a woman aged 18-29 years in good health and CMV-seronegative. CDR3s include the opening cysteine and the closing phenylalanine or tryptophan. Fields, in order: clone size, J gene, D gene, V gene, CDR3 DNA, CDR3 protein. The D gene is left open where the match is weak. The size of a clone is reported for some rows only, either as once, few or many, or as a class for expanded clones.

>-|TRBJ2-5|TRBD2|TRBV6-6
TGTGCCAGCAGTCAGGGACTAGCGGGGGGCGACGGGACCCAGTACTTC
CASSQGLAGGDGTQYF
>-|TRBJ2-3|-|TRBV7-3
TGTGCCAGCAGCTTAAGGCAGGGGTCAGATACGCAGTATTTT
CASSLRQGSDTQYF
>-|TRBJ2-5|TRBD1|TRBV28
TGTGCCAGCAGTTTATCAGGGGGCCAAGAGACCCAGTACTTC
CASSLSGGQETQYF
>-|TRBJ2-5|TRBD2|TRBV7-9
TGTGCCAGCAGCTCCTCTAGCGGGGGGGCCGGGGAGACCCAGTACTTC
CASSSSSGGAGETQYF
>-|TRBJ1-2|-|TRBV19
TGTGCCAGTAGTATCGGGACATTTAACTATGGCTACACCTTC
CASSIGTFNYGYTF
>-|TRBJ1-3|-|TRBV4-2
TGTGCCAGCAGCCAAGGTGCGGGGAACACCATATATTTT
CASSQGAGNTIYF
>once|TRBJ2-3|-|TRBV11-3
TGTGCCAGCAGCCCCAACGCGGGGCGCACAGATACGCAGTATTTT
CASSPNAGRTDTQYF
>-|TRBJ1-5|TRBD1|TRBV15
TGTGCCACCAGCAGAGATGCGGGACAGGGGGCCCCCAATCAGCCCCAGCATTTT
CATSRDAGQGAPNQPQHF
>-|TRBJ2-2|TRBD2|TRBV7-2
TGTGCCAGCAGCTCAAGACTAGCGGGAGGCACCGGGGAGCTGTTTTTT
CASSSRLAGGTGELFF
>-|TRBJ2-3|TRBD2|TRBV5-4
TGTGCCAGCAGCTTGGGCCCCTCCCTAGCGGGGGGCACAGATACGCAGTATTTT
CASSLGPSLAGGTDTQYF
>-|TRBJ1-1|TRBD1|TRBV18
TGTGCCAGCTCACCGGGCAGGGGGTTGGCTGAAGCTTTCTTT
CASSPGRGLAEAFF
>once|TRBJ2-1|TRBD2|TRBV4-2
TGTGCCAGCAGCCAAGTACGGGGGGGACTACGCTACAATGAGCAGTTCTTC
CASSQVRGGLRYNEQFF
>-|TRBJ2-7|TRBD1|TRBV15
TGTGCCACCAGCACCACGTGGGACAGGGGCTCCGAGCAGTACTTC
CATSTTWDRGSEQYF
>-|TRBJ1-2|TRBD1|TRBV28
TGTGCCAGCAGTTTCTCCACAGGGGGCCCTAACTATGGCTACACCTTC
CASSFSTGGPNYGYTF